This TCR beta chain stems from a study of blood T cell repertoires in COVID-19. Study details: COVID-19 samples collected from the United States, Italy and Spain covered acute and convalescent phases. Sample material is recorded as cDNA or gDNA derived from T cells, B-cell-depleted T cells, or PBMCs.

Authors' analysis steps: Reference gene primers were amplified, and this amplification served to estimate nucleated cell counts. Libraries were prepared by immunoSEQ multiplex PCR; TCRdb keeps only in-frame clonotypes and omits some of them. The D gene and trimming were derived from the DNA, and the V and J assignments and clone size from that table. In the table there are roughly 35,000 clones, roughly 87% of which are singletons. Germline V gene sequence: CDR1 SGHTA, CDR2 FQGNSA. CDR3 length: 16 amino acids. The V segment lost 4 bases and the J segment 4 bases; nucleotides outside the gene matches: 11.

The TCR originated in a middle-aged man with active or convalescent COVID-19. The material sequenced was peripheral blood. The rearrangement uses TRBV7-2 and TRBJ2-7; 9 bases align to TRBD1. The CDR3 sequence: CASSYTSGQGEYEQYF. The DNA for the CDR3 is TGTGCCAGCAGCTATACCTCGGGACAGGGCGAATACGAGCAGTACTTC.